Listed below are T cell receptor beta chains from one sample, sequenced in a study of CD8 T cells in ankylosing spondylitis. TCRdb itself ran the 5' RACE reads through MiXCR, one entry per CDR3 protein. The sample lists roughly 440,000 distinct CDR3 sequences, roughly 15% seen once, with over 0.9% in the top ten. The sample was blood, either unsorted or a sorted T cell fraction (not recorded which). Receptor source: a male donor with ankylosing spondylitis. The CDR3 runs from the conserved cysteine through the conserved F or W. The D gene is left open where the match is weak. Only some rows state a clone size, as once, few, many or a class for expanded clones.

v_gene	j_gene	d_gene	abundance	CDR3aa	CDR3nt
TRBV4-1	TRBJ2-7	NA	NA	CASSQGQLYEQYF	TGCGCCAGCAGCCAGGGACAACTGTACGAGCAGTACTTC
TRBV28	TRBJ1-4	TRBD1	few	CASSLDRGEKLFF	TGTGCCAGCAGTTTAGACAGGGGCGAAAAACTGTTTTTT
TRBV4-1	TRBJ1-1	NA	few	CASSQVDRLNTEAFF	TGCGCCAGCAGCCAAGTGGACAGATTGAACACTGAAGCTTTCTTT
TRBV6-5	TRBJ2-7	NA	many	CASSYSIQAEQYF	TGTGCCAGCAGTTACTCGATTCAAGCCGAGCAGTACTTC
TRBV12-3/TRBV12-4	TRBJ2-7	NA	NA	CASRPDSTYEQYF	TGTGCCAGCAGGCCGGACAGCACCTACGAGCAGTACTTC
TRBV5-1	TRBJ2-3	TRBD2	NA	CASSRTSGDADTQYF	TGCGCCAGCAGCAGGACTAGCGGGGACGCAGATACGCAGTATTTT
TRBV5-4	TRBJ1-4	NA	once	CASSLDRINEKLFF	TGTGCCAGCAGCTTGGACAGGATTAATGAAAAACTGTTTTTT
TRBV4-1	TRBJ2-5	TRBD2	few	CASSQESGGLAGVQETQYF	TGCGCCAGCAGCCAAGAGTCGGGTGGACTAGCTGGGGTTCAAGAGACCCAGTACTTC
TRBV5-1	TRBJ2-7	NA	NA	CASSLADGPYYEQYF	TGCGCCAGCAGCTTGGCCGATGGCCCTTACTACGAGCAGTACTTC
TRBV12-3/TRBV12-4	TRBJ2-7	TRBD2	NA	CASSFRLAGETYEQYF	TGTGCCAGCAGTTTTAGGCTAGCGGGGGAAACCTACGAGCAGTACTTC
TRBV20-1	TRBJ2-7	TRBD2	few	CSAIKREGLYEQYF	TGCAGTGCAATAAAGCGGGAGGGCCTCTACGAGCAGTACTTC
TRBV4-1	TRBJ2-5	NA	NA	CASSPIGKGRETQYF	TGCGCCAGCAGCCCGATAGGAAAAGGACGTGAGACCCAGTACTTC
TRBV11-2	TRBJ2-1	TRBD1	many	CASSRKGQGDYNEQFF	TGTGCCAGCAGCCGGAAGGGACAGGGTGACTACAATGAGCAGTTCTTC
TRBV6-1	TRBJ2-7	TRBD1	NA	CASSDATGSGEQYF	TGTGCCAGCAGTGACGCGACAGGGTCGGGTGAGCAGTACTTC
TRBV5-1	TRBJ1-5	NA	NA	CASSPGGDSNQPQHF	TGCGCCAGCAGCCCGGGGGGGGATAGCAATCAGCCCCAGCATTTT
TRBV10-3	TRBJ2-7	NA	few	CAIKGTQTYEQYF	TGTGCCATCAAAGGAACACAAACCTACGAGCAGTACTTC
TRBV5-1	TRBJ1-2	TRBD1	NA	CASSSYRTGGVDYGYTF	TGCGCCAGCAGCTCCTATCGCACAGGGGGCGTTGACTATGGCTACACCTTC
TRBV5-1	TRBJ2-7	TRBD1	many	CASSLGTGSWYEQYF	TGCGCCAGCAGCTTGGGGACAGGGAGTTGGTACGAGCAGTACTTC
TRBV20-1	TRBJ2-4	TRBD1	NA	CSAPPDRGPNIQYF	TGCAGTGCTCCGCCCGACAGGGGGCCGAACATTCAGTACTTC
TRBV12-3/TRBV12-4	TRBJ1-5	TRBD1	few	CASSYGQVSNQPQHF	TGTGCCAGCAGTTACGGACAGGTTAGCAATCAGCCCCAGCATTTT
TRBV29-1	TRBJ1-1	NA	few	CSVEVSGLNTEAFF	TGCAGCGTTGAAGTTTCAGGGTTGAACACTGAAGCTTTCTTT
TRBV18	TRBJ2-2	NA	few	CASSPAGNTGELFF	TGTGCCAGCTCACCGGCAGGGAACACCGGGGAGCTGTTTTTT
TRBV9	TRBJ1-1	NA	few	CASSAKAESTEAFF	TGTGCCAGCAGCGCCAAGGCGGAGAGCACTGAAGCTTTCTTT
TRBV27	TRBJ1-6	NA	NA	CASGLTGLYNSPLHF	TGTGCCAGCGGTTTGACAGGCCTCTATAATTCACCCCTCCACTTT
TRBV30	TRBJ2-3	NA	once	CAWSVFVSSKTQYF	TGTGCCTGGAGTGTATTCGTGTCATCGAAGACGCAGTATTTT
TRBV10-3	TRBJ2-1	TRBD2	NA	CAISSAGSGALNEQFF	TGTGCCATCAGTTCAGCCGGTAGCGGGGCTCTCAATGAGCAGTTCTTC
TRBV7-6	TRBJ2-1	NA	few	CASSLRPGPLGGNEQFF	TGTGCCAGCAGCCTCCGGCCGGGCCCCCTGGGGGGCAATGAGCAGTTCTTC
TRBV2	TRBJ1-2	TRBD1	NA	CASSANAGGYGYTF	TGTGCCAGCAGCGCGAACGCAGGGGGCTATGGCTACACCTTC
TRBV5-1	TRBJ2-5	NA	many	CASSFGHGQETQYF	TGCGCCAGCAGCTTCGGACACGGGCAAGAGACCCAGTACTTC
TRBV28	TRBJ2-5	TRBD1	NA	CASSPQDRGRETQYF	TGTGCCAGCAGTCCCCAGGACAGGGGCAGAGAGACCCAGTACTTC
TRBV6-2/TRBV6-3	TRBJ2-7	NA	NA	CASSYDSGHIDEQYF	TGTGCCAGCAGTTATGACAGCGGTCACATAGACGAGCAGTACTTC
TRBV7-2	TRBJ2-4	NA	many	CASSTGLAGRNIQYF	TGTGCCAGCAGCACGGGTTTAGCAGGCAGGAACATTCAGTACTTC
TRBV5-1	TRBJ2-7	NA	many	CASSLAQGSYEQYF	TGCGCCAGCAGCTTGGCCCAGGGGTCCTACGAGCAGTACTTC
TRBV12-3/TRBV12-4	TRBJ1-3	NA	few	CASLQGLGNTIYF	TGTGCCAGCCTCCAAGGATTGGGGAACACCATATATTTT
TRBV4-3	TRBJ2-1	NA	few	CASSQEPTLINEQFF	TGCGCCAGCAGCCAAGAGCCGACCCTTATCAATGAGCAGTTCTTC
TRBV5-1	TRBJ1-1	NA	NA	CASSSTGANTEAFF	TGCGCCAGCAGCTCGACAGGAGCCAACACTGAAGCTTTCTTT
TRBV7-8	TRBJ2-3	NA	many	CASSFVGSTTDTQYF	TGTGCCAGCAGCTTCGTAGGGTCGACCACAGATACGCAGTATTTT
TRBV5-1	TRBJ2-1	NA	few	CASSLVLNEQFF	TGCGCCAGCAGCCTAGTGTTGAATGAGCAGTTCTTC
TRBV7-9	TRBJ2-1	NA	few	CASSRIRGSYNEQFF	TGTGCCAGCAGCCGGATCAGGGGCTCCTACAATGAGCAGTTCTTC
TRBV4-3	TRBJ2-4	NA	NA	CASSQEPQNIQYF	TGCGCCAGCAGCCAAGAGCCTCAAAACATTCAGTACTTC
TRBV4-1	TRBJ1-1	NA	NA	CASSPRWEQNTEAFF	TGCGCCAGCAGCCCCCGGTGGGAACAGAACACTGAAGCTTTCTTT
TRBV10-2	TRBJ2-1	TRBD2	NA	CASSTPGLAFYNEQFF	TGCGCCAGCTCTACACCGGGACTAGCTTTTTACAATGAGCAGTTCTTC
TRBV5-6	TRBJ1-5	TRBD1	NA	CASSSTGRSNQPQHF	TGTGCCAGCAGCTCGACAGGGAGGAGCAATCAGCCCCAGCATTTT
TRBV7-2	TRBJ2-3	TRBD2	NA	CASSPTSGLADTQYF	TGTGCCAGCAGCCCGACTAGCGGGTTGGCAGATACGCAGTATTTT
TRBV18	TRBJ1-2	NA	few	CASSPPYGGSGANYGYTF	TGTGCCAGCTCACCACCTTATGGAGGGTCGGGAGCTAACTATGGCTACACCTTC
TRBV6-2/TRBV6-3	TRBJ2-7	TRBD1	NA	CASSGTGGHEQYF	TGTGCCAGCAGTGGGACAGGGGGCCATGAGCAGTACTTC
TRBV6-5	TRBJ2-7	TRBD1	once	CASSSTGTGDYEQYF	TGTGCCAGCAGTTCAACAGGGACAGGGGACTACGAGCAGTACTTC
TRBV3-1	TRBJ2-1	NA	NA	CASSQSLHEQFF	TGTGCCAGCAGCCAATCGCTCCATGAGCAGTTCTTC
TRBV7-3	TRBJ1-2	NA	few	CASSLTSGVGYTF	TGTGCCAGCAGCTTAACAAGTGGGGTTGGCTACACCTTC
TRBV24-1	TRBJ2-7	TRBD1	few	CATSGPGQGIYEQYF	TGTGCCACCAGTGGGCCGGGACAGGGGATCTACGAGCAGTACTTC